The 27 T cell receptor beta chains given below trace back to one sample, sequenced in a study of OX40 agonist ivuxolimab in advanced cancers. Libraries were prepared by immunoSEQ multiplex PCR; TCRdb keeps only in-frame clonotypes and omits some of them. The data hold thousands of clones, with under 75% observed a single time. The starting material was CD4+ or CD8+ T cells sorted from blood, obtained in a trial of the OX40 agonist ivuxolimab. These receptors originate from an adult with an advanced solid tumor such as melanoma, head and neck, liver or kidney cancer.

This clone showed up just a few times. The V gene is TRBV7-3, the J gene TRBJ2-1; 10 bases align to TRBD2. The germline V gene has CDR1 SGHTA and CDR2 FQGTGA. The length of the CDR3 is 14 residues. The junction had 2 bases not matched to a gene; V was cut back by 6 bases and J by 3 bases. For the CDR3, the DNA is TGTGCCAGCAGTTGGACTAGCGGCTACAATGAGCAGTTCTTC. As protein: CASSWTSGYNEQFF.

The chain combines TRBV4-1 with TRBJ1-1, with D hard to call. The CDR3 is 14 amino acids. The V end lost 1 base, the J end lost 0 bases, and 6 bases lay between the germline ends. Germline CDR1 and CDR2: MGHRA and YSYEKL. The CDR3 nucleotides are TGCGCCAGCAGCCAAGTGGGTATGAACACTGAAGCTTTCTTT. It is translated as CASSQVGMNTEAFF.

This clone is medium-sized (0.01 to 0.1%) in the sample. This chain links TRBV5-1 with TRBJ1-1; D uncertain. The CDR3 is made up of 15 amino acids. Germline CDR1 and CDR2: SGHRS and YFSETQ. V gave up 0 bases and J gave up 5 bases, with 14 bases separating them. The CDR3 region has the DNA TGCGCCAGCAGCTTGGTATGGGGAAAAGGGACTGAAGCTTTCTTT. This translates into CASSLVWGKGTEAFF. Using reference TRBV5-1 and TRBJ1-1 for the parts outside the CDR3, the full variable domain is KAGVTQTPRYLIKTRGQQVTLSCSPISGHRSVSWYQQTPGQGLQFLFEYFSETQRNKGNFPGRFSGRQFSNSRSEMNVSTLELGDSALYLCASSLVWGKGTEAFFGQGTRLTVV.

V and J are TRBV2 and TRBJ1-1; TRBD1 might be the D (5 bases). The V gene's germline CDR1 is SNHLY and CDR2 FYNNEI. V was pared by 10 bases and J by 4 bases, with 13 bases between. The CDR3 has 12 amino acids. As DNA, the CDR3 is TGTGCCATACAGGCCCTGAGCACTGAAGCTTTCTTT. Amino acid sequence: CAIQALSTEAFF.

This chain connects TRBV5-8 to TRBJ2-4, with 9 bases that match TRBD1. CDR3 size: 15 residues. Germline V CDR1 and CDR2: SGHTS, YDEGEE. Germline trimming cut 4 bases from V and 6 bases from J; bases unmatched to any gene: 8. The CDR3 reads CASSPGTGSGNIQYF. For the CDR3, the DNA is TGTGCCAGCAGCCCCGGGACAGGGTCCGGAAACATTCAGTACTTC.

The gene calls are TRBV30 and TRBJ2-3; tentatively, D is TRBD1 (5 bases). Germline CDR1 GTSNPN, CDR2 SVGIG (reference sequence). V was cut by 4 bases and J by 2 bases, with 13 bases left in between. This CDR3 has 14 amino acids. CDR3 in DNA: TGTGCCTGGACCAGACAGTCGAACACAGATACGCAGTATTTT. As protein: CAWTRQSNTDTQYF.

This clone was counted between two and nine times. The rearrangement uses TRBV2 and TRBJ1-1; 8 nucleotides match TRBD1. V lost 0 bases to trimming and J lost 7 bases; unmatched junction nucleotides: 10. Germline V gives CDR1 SNHLY, CDR2 FYNNEI. The CDR3 runs to 16 residues. The CDR3 DNA is TGTGCCAGCAGTGAAGCGCCGGACAGGGCGGACAGTGAAGCTTTCTTT. It translates to CASSEAPDRADSEAFF.

This chain joins TRBV18 and TRBJ2-1; unclear D gene. CDR1 and CDR2 from the germline V gene are KGHSH and LQKENI. Trimming removed 6 bases from V and 5 bases from J, with 14 bases in between. The CDR3 spans 14 residues. CDR3 in amino acids: CASSDPMEHNEQFF. The CDR3 DNA reads TGTGCCAGCTCCGATCCCATGGAGCACAATGAGCAGTTCTTC.

V usage is TRBV4-1 and J usage is TRBJ2-5; D is unclear. This CDR3 region has 15 residues. CDR1 and CDR2 (germline): MGHRA, YSYEKL. The germline V and J ends were trimmed by 3 bases and 1 base, with 12 bases remaining between them. CDR3 sequence: CASSQVSHSQETQYF. The CDR3 bases are TGCGCCAGCAGCCAGGTCTCGCACAGCCAAGAGACCCAGTACTTC.

The rearrangement uses TRBV6-9 and TRBJ1-1, with 9 nucleotides matching TRBD1. After removal of 4 bases from V and 1 base from J, the junction contained 1 base not matched to a gene. Germline V gives CDR1 MNHGY, CDR2 SVAAGI. This CDR3 is 14 amino acids long. As DNA, the CDR3 is TGTGCCAGCAGTTTGGGACAGGGGAACACTGAAGCTTTCTTT. This codes for CASSLGQGNTEAFF.

The V and J genes are TRBV7-9 and TRBJ1-4; TRBD1 matches 10 bases. The CDR3 totals 15 residues. V gave up 5 bases and J gave up 2 bases; unmatched junction bases: 2. Germline V gene data show CDR1 as SEHNR and CDR2 as FQNEAQ (reference sequence). CDR3: CASSPGQGTNEKLFF. The CDR3 coding sequence is TGTGCCAGCAGCCCGGGACAGGGGACTAATGAAAAACTGTTTTTT.

V gene TRBV7-2 combines with J gene TRBJ2-1; D is unclear. Germline CDR1 SGHTA, CDR2 FQGNSA. Trimming took 2 bases from V and 8 from J, leaving 4 bases between them. This CDR3 spans 11 amino acids. The CDR3 sequence is CASSLNYEQFF. As DNA, the CDR3 is TGTGCCAGCAGCTTAAACTATGAGCAGTTCTTC.

The chain has TRBV28 and TRBJ2-5; unclear D gene. The germline V gene has CDR1 MDHEN and CDR2 SYDVKM. Trimming pared 3 bases from V and 5 bases from J, leaving 10 bases between. The CDR3 sequence is 13 residues long. CDR3 loop: CASSLTLTETQYF. The CDR3 nucleotides read TGTGCCAGCAGTTTGACCCTGACGGAGACCCAGTACTTC.

The rearrangement joins TRBV2 to TRBJ2-1, with D hard to call. The CDR3 runs 12 residues. The V gene lost 4 bases and the J gene lost 7 bases, with 8 bases spanning the gap. Germline CDR1 and CDR2: SNHLY and FYNNEI. CDR3 in DNA: TGTGCCAGCAGTGGAAGGGAAAATGAGCAGTTCTTC. Residues: CASSGRENEQFF.

This clone turned up a few times. This chain uses TRBV11-2 with TRBJ2-7, with a possible D match to TRBD1 (6 bases). This CDR3 spans 16 amino acids. Between the trimmed V and J ends, which lost 0 bases and 0 bases, there was a span of 12 bases. Germline V gene lookup returns CDR1 SGHAT and CDR2 FQNNGV. CDR3 loop: CASSLDARGGSYEQYF. The CDR3 DNA reads as TGTGCCAGCAGCTTAGATGCTAGAGGGGGCTCCTACGAGCAGTACTTC.

The chain has TRBV5-6 and TRBJ2-3; D remains ambiguous. The CDR3 is 13 residues long. V was shortened by 3 bases and J by 5 bases, with 10 bases between the two germline ends. The germline CDR1 and CDR2 sequences are SGHDT and YYEEEE. The CDR3 here is CASSWSGVDTQYF. Here the CDR3 DNA reads TGTGCCAGCAGCTGGAGTGGCGTAGATACGCAGTATTTT.

This clone was detected a few times. The chain uses TRBV5-1 and TRBJ2-7, with TRBD2 matching over 10 bases. Losses at the gene ends were 1 base for V and 5 bases for J; bases not matched to a gene: 6. The V gene's germline CDR1 is SGHRS and CDR2 YFSETQ. The length of the CDR3 is 15 residues. CDR3 in amino acids: CASSLRASGSHEQYF. DNA of the CDR3: TGCGCCAGCAGCTTGAGGGCTAGCGGGAGCCACGAGCAGTACTTC. Filled out from reference TRBV5-1 and TRBJ2-7, the complete variable domain reads KAGVTQTPRYLIKTRGQQVTLSCSPISGHRSVSWYQQTPGQGLQFLFEYFSETQRNKGNFPGRFSGRQFSNSRSEMNVSTLELGDSALYLCASSLRASGSHEQYFGPGTRLTVT.

This clone occurred a few times. Written as DNA, the CDR3 is TGTGCCAGCAGTCTCCGGGCGGGGAGCTCCTACAATGAGCAGTTCTTC. As protein: CASSLRAGSSYNEQFF. This chain links TRBV5-4 with TRBJ2-1; TRBD2 is a possible D gene (6 bases). This CDR3 is 16 amino acids long. Germline CDR1 reads SGHNT; CDR2 reads YYREEE (reference sequence). The V and J ends lost 5 bases and 0 bases respectively, with 15 bases between them.

The chain uses TRBV2 and TRBJ2-5; 10 nucleotides align to TRBD1. Germline lookup yields CDR1 SNHLY and CDR2 FYNNEI. The CDR3 is made up of 15 amino acids. J was trimmed by 2 bases and V by 5 bases; bases with no gene match: 5. As DNA, the CDR3 is TGTGCCAGCAGTTCGGACAGGGGGTTTCAAGAGACCCAGTACTTC. Its protein is CASSSDRGFQETQYF.

CDR3 in amino acids: CASSFLGAGELFF. As DNA, the CDR3 is TGCGCCAGCAGCTTCCTCGGGGCCGGGGAGCTGTTTTTT. The chain is built from TRBV5-1 and TRBJ2-2; D is possibly TRBD2 (5 bases). The V end lost 2 bases, the J end lost 6 bases, and 8 bases lay between the germline ends. Per the germline V gene, CDR1 is SGHRS and CDR2 is YFSETQ. The CDR3 loop spans 13 amino acids.

This clone is categorized as large. The chain has TRBV9 and TRBJ1-1; D remains unclear. V was clipped by 0 bases and J by 1 base, with 10 bases between them. This CDR3 is built from 15 residues. In germline, CDR1 is SGDLS, CDR2 YYNGEE. The CDR3 coding sequence is TGTGCCAGCAGCGTAGAGGGCGCGGAGAACACTGAAGCTTTCTTT. It specifies CASSVEGAENTEAFF.

The chain joins TRBV5-5 to TRBJ1-1; the D is unclear. The germline V gene has CDR1 SGHKS and CDR2 YYEKEE (reference sequence). The CDR3 runs to 12 residues. Trimming took off 2 bases at V and 8 bases at J, with 10 bases between the two ends. The CDR3 DNA sequence: TGTGCCAGCAGCTTTTTAAATCGGGAAGCTTTCTTT. Protein: CASSFLNREAFF.

The rearrangement links TRBV4-1 to TRBJ1-2, with D possibly being TRBD1 (5 bases). V was trimmed by 0 bases and J by 7 bases, leaving 18 bases between them. This CDR3 spans 16 amino acids. The V gene's germline CDR1 is MGHRA and CDR2 YSYEKL. CDR3 nucleotide sequence: TGCGCCAGCAGCCAAGAATGGGGCGGCCAACAGCGTGGCTACACCTTC. Translating it yields CASSQEWGGQQRGYTF.

The chain carries TRBV9 and TRBJ2-7, with TRBD2 matching 8 bases. The CDR3 is made up of 14 amino acids. Germline V gene lookup returns CDR1 SGDLS and CDR2 YYNGEE. The junction had 1 base not matched to a gene; V was cut back by 0 bases and J by 2 bases. The CDR3 DNA is TGTGCCAGCAGCGTAGCGGGAGGGACCTACGAGCAGTACTTC. Translated: CASSVAGGTYEQYF.

This rearrangement joins TRBV28 to TRBJ2-4; 15 nucleotides align to TRBD2. The ends lost 6 bases at V and 0 bases at J; junction bases unmatched: 9. This CDR3 is 19 amino acids long. Germline lookup yields CDR1 MDHEN and CDR2 SYDVKM. The CDR3 coding sequence is TGTGCCAGCAGGGACCTCGGACTAGCGGGAGGGGTAGCCAAAAACATTCAGTACTTC. It codes for CASRDLGLAGGVAKNIQYF.

The V call is TRBV19, the J call TRBJ2-3; D is possibly TRBD1 or TRBD2 (5 bases each). The germline gives CDR1 LNHDA, CDR2 SQIVND (reference sequence). The CDR3 is 17 residues long. V dropped 3 bases and J dropped 4 bases, with 20 bases sitting between them. Here the CDR3 reads CASSMDLPARGADTQYF. The CDR3, as DNA: TGTGCCAGTAGTATGGATCTTCCAGCCCGAGGGGCAGATACGCAGTATTTT.

The J gene is TRBJ2-7, the V gene TRBV4-2, with 8 nucleotides matching TRBD2. Germline CDR1 and CDR2: LGHNA and YNFKEQ. This CDR3 is built from 14 residues. J was trimmed by 0 bases and V by 3 bases; bases with no gene match: 1. In nucleotides, the CDR3 is TGTGCCAGCAGCCAGAGCGGGAGCTCCTACGAGCAGTACTTC. It yields the protein CASSQSGSSYEQYF.